A selection of T cell receptor beta chains follows, all from one sample in a study of T cells in narcolepsy. The protocol was immunoSEQ multiplex PCR, while the TCRdb copy is restricted to in-frame clones and leaves out a portion. The sample has around 30,000 clones, roughly four fifths seen once. The specimen was CD45RA- memory CD4+ T cells from PBMCs. The source is a human donor with narcolepsy. Both conserved end residues are part of each CDR3. Each record gives: J gene, CDR3 length, clone size, V gene, D gene, CDR3 DNA, CDR3 protein. D genes are given only for firm matches. Some rows mark clone size as missing; the rest say once, few, many or name a class of expanded clone.

>TRBJ1-2|13|.|TRBV5-8|TRBD1
TGTGCCAGCAGCCTGGACAGGGTAGGCGGCTACACCTTC
CASSLDRVGGYTF
>TRBJ2-1|14|.|TRBV7-6|.
TGTGCCAGCAGCTTGGGACTAGGGGGCGATGAGCAGTTCTTC
CASSLGLGGDEQFF
>TRBJ2-1|15|.|TRBV11-2|.
TGTGCCAGCAGCTTAGGGGCGTTGTCCTACAATGAGCAGTTCTTC
CASSLGALSYNEQFF
>TRBJ2-5|12|.|TRBV5-8|TRBD2
TGTGCCAGCAGTGGACTAGCAGAGACCCAGTACTTC
CASSGLAETQYF
>TRBJ2-1|15|.|TRBV6-1|.
TGTGCCAGCAGTGCTGCCATCTACACCTGGGGTGAGCAGTTCTTC
CASSAAIYTWGEQFF
>TRBJ2-7|14|once|TRBV15|.
TGTGCCACCAGCAGAGATGCGTCGGTGAATGAGCAGTACTTC
CATSRDASVNEQYF
>TRBJ2-4|14|.|TRBV5-6|TRBD1
TGTGCCAGCAGCCCGGGACAGTTTGAAAACATTCAGTACTTC
CASSPGQFENIQYF
>TRBJ1-3|15|.|TRBV11-2|.
TGTGCCAGCAGCCCGTCCCAGGGTATAGGGAACACCATATATTTT
CASSPSQGIGNTIYF
>TRBJ1-4|16|.|TRBV18|TRBD1
TGTGCCAGCTCACCAAGCCCCTCGACAGGGCCTGAAAAACTGTTTTTT
CASSPSPSTGPEKLFF
>TRBJ2-5|15|.|TRBV7-3|.
TGTGCCAGCAGCTTAGATTCGACGTTTCAAGAGACCCAGTACTTC
CASSLDSTFQETQYF
>TRBJ1-2|13|.|TRBV4-3|TRBD1
TGCGCCAGCAGCCAGACAGGGGGGGGTGGCTACACCTTC
CASSQTGGGGYTF
>TRBJ2-1|14|.|TRBV7-3|.
TGTGCCAGCAGCTTATCCCCAGGGGACAATGAGCAGTTCTTC
CASSLSPGDNEQFF
>TRBJ1-3|15|.|TRBV7-9|.
TGTGCCAGCAGCCCTGACGCCGACTCTGGAAACACCATATATTTT
CASSPDADSGNTIYF
>TRBJ1-1|13|.|TRBV9|.
TGTGCCAGCAGCGTAGCGGAGACAGGAATAGCTTTCTTT
CASSVAETGIAFF
>TRBJ1-5|14|once|TRBV5-6|.
TGTGCCAGCAGCTTGGCCGGCAGGGGCCAGCCCCAGCATTTT
CASSLAGRGQPQHF
>TRBJ1-2|18|.|TRBV5-8|TRBD1
TGTGCCAGCAGCCATCGACCACGTCCGGGACAGGGAAGAAGTGGCTACACCTTC
CASSHRPRPGQGRSGYTF
>TRBJ1-1|16|.|TRBV5-5|.
TGTGCCAGCAGCTTGGGAGGCTTTAGGGGGAACACTGAAGCTTTCTTT
CASSLGGFRGNTEAFF
>TRBJ1-6|16|.|TRBV4-2|.
TGTGCCAGCAGCCTAGGCCCGGCAGGGATGGATTCACCCCTCCACTTT
CASSLGPAGMDSPLHF
>TRBJ1-6|15|few|TRBV6-5|.
TGTGCCAGCAGCCCCGCCCCCGGAACGAATTCACCCCTCCACTTT
CASSPAPGTNSPLHF
>TRBJ2-1|15|.|TRBV6-1|.
TGTGCCACCACGGATGGACATAGCTCCTACAATGAGCAGTTCTTC
CATTDGHSSYNEQFF
>TRBJ2-3|17|.|TRBV4-2|.
TGTGCCAGCAGCATAAAATCCGGGGGAAACCGGGGAGATACGCAGTATTTT
CASSIKSGGNRGDTQYF
>TRBJ2-5|17|.|TRBV27|TRBD2
TGTGCCAGCAGTTTCTCACTAGCGGGGGGCCGGGGAGAGACCCAGTACTTC
CASSFSLAGGRGETQYF
>TRBJ2-7|14|few|TRBV18|.
TGTGCCAGCTCACCAAGGCGGGGGCAGGACGAGCAGTACTTC
CASSPRRGQDEQYF
>TRBJ2-1|13|.|TRBV5-4|TRBD2
TGTGCCAGCAGCTTGGCCAGCGGGATTGAGCAGTTCTTC
CASSLASGIEQFF
>TRBJ1-4|13|.|TRBV19|TRBD1
TGTGCCAGCCAAGACAGGGGACCTGAAAAACTGTTTTTT
CASQDRGPEKLFF
>TRBJ2-7|13|.|TRBV19|TRBD1
TGTGCCAGCACCGGTACAGGGGCCTACGAGCAGTACTTC
CASTGTGAYEQYF
>TRBJ2-1|17|.|TRBV6-7|.
TGTGCCAGCAGTTACTCGGCTCAGGATACCCCCTACAATGAGCAGTTCTTC
CASSYSAQDTPYNEQFF
>TRBJ1-5|13|.|TRBV2|.
TGTGCCAGCAGTGGTTTAGGGGATCAGCCCCAGCATTTT
CASSGLGDQPQHF
>TRBJ1-2|13|.|TRBV9|.
TGTGCCAGCGGAAAGGGCTCAGACTATGGCTACACCTTC
CASGKGSDYGYTF
>TRBJ1-2|15|.|TRBV10-3|TRBD1
TGTGCCATCAGTGAGTCGGGGGGACAGGGAAACGGCTACACCTTC
CAISESGGQGNGYTF
>TRBJ1-2|14|.|TRBV5-5|.
TGTGCCAGCAGGAAATGGGAGGGAGACTATGGCTACACCTTC
CASRKWEGDYGYTF
>TRBJ2-5|15|.|TRBV7-2|.
TGTGCCAGCAGCTTAGGGACCTCTAGGGGGGAGACCCAGTACTTC
CASSLGTSRGETQYF
>TRBJ1-1|13|.|TRBV11-2|TRBD1
TGTGCCAGCAGCTTAGATAGACAGGGTAAAGCTTTCTTT
CASSLDRQGKAFF
>TRBJ2-5|13|.|TRBV7-8|.
TGTGCCAGCAGCTTAGACAGCCAAGAGACCCAGTACTTC
CASSLDSQETQYF
>TRBJ1-2|16|.|TRBV19|.
TGTGCCAGTAGCACCCCTGGACAGATACCTAACTATGGCTACACCTTC
CASSTPGQIPNYGYTF
>TRBJ1-2|12|few|TRBV2|.
TGTGCCAGCAGGTCCAGGAACTATGGCTACACCTTC
CASRSRNYGYTF